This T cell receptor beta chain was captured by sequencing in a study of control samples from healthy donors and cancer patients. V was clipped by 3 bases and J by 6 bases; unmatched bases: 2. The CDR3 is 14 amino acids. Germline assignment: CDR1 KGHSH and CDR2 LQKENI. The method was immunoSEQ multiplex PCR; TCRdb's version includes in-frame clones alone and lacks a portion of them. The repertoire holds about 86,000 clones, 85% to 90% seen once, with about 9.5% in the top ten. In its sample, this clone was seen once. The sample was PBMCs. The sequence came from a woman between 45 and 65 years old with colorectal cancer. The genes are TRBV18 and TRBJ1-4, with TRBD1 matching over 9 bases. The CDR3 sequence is CASSPGQGYEKLFF. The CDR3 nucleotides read TGTGCCAGCTCACCGGGACAGGGATATGAAAAACTGTTTTTT.